This T cell receptor beta chain was found in a study of spatial heterogeneity in lung cancer. Study summary: Alpha-chain sequences were detected in numbers that were consistently lower than beta-chain sequences. Unique TCR and UMI combinations averaged more than ten appearances each in raw reads.

This clonotype was observed at least ten times. Its specificity is unknown. The time point: sample taken at primary tumor resection. The input material, whole RNA from tumor, nontumor lung or frozen PBMC, was sequenced unsorted. Study results and caveats: There was tracking of ubiquitous and regional nonsynonymous mutations by the respective counts of ubiquitous and regional expanded TCRs. Counts that tracked tumor mutation counts were those of expanded intratumoral alpha and beta TCRs.

TCRdb reanalysed the 5' RACE reads using MiXCR and keeps one entry per CDR3 protein. The sample includes about 27,000 distinct CDR3 sequences, roughly 6.9% of them seen just once. V was pared by 6 bases and J by 6 bases, with 8 bases of the junction left unmatched. This CDR3 has 14 residues. The germline CDR1 and CDR2 sequences are KGHSH and LQKENI. This TCR came from a male donor with early-stage non-small cell lung cancer. The sample was lung tumor tissue, taken at surgery. The chain couples TRBV18 to TRBJ2-4; 7 positions agree with TRBD1. The CDR3 is CASSPTGAPNIQYF. DNA of the CDR3: TGTGCCAGCTCCCCTACAGGGGCTCCAAACATTCAGTACTTC. The complete variable domain, with remaining parts taken from reference TRBV18 and TRBJ2-4, reads NAGVMQNPRHLVRRRGQEARLRCSPMKGHSHVYWYRQLPEEGLKFMVYLQKENIIDESGMPKERFSAEFPKEGPSILRIQQVVRGDSAAYFCASSPTGAPNIQYFGAGTRLSVL.